The T cell receptor (beta chain) under discussion was sequenced for a study of blood T cell repertoires in COVID-19. As for the study in general: From the United States, Italy and Spain came samples of acute and convalescent COVID-19. From T cells, B-cell-depleted T cells, or PBMCs came the material, which was cDNA or gDNA.

TCRdb's copy holds only in-frame clones and misses some; the assay was immunoSEQ multiplex PCR. The sample shows around 340,000 clones, approximately 82% of them seen only once. The V gene's germline CDR1 is MNHEY and CDR2 SMNVEV (reference sequence). The J segment lost 5 bases and the V segment lost 7 bases, leaving 9 bases of the junction unmatched. The CDR3 is made up of 15 amino acids. This clonotype originated in a man aged 25-45 years with active or convalescent COVID-19. The chain joins TRBV27 to TRBJ2-2; 8 nucleotides agree with TRBD1. Material: peripheral blood. The CDR3 DNA is TGTGCCAGCACCCCGACCGGACAGGGTACCGGGGAGCTGTTTTTT. This gives the protein CASTPTGQGTGELFF.